This TCR beta chain was profiled in a study of blood T cell repertoires in COVID-19. Study context: COVID-19 samples, acute and convalescent, were from the United States, Italy and Spain. Nucleic acid was either cDNA or gDNA, and it came from T cells, B-cell-depleted T cells, or PBMCs.

The CDR3 extends over 15 amino acids. Trimming took 5 bases from V and 6 from J; bases not matched to a gene: 7. CDR1 is WNHNN and CDR2 is SYGVQD in the germline V gene (reference sequence). Source study methods: How many nucleated cells were present was estimated from reference gene primer amplification. Produced via immunoSEQ multiplex PCR; TCRdb's table is partial and in-frame only. V and J calls plus clone size are reproduced from that table; the DNA served to infer D and trimming. The sample lists roughly 95,000 clones, more than 75% occurring once. The sample comprised peripheral blood. The TCR comes from a man aged 80 or over with acute or convalescent COVID-19. This sequence joins TRBV10-1 and TRBJ2-1; 10 bases line up with TRBD2. The CDR3 coding sequence is TGCGCCAGCAGTAAATCTAGCGGGAGTCCCAATGAGCAGTTCTTC. As protein: CASSKSSGSPNEQFF.